This TCR beta chain was identified in a study of blood T cell repertoires in COVID-19. Study context: Material from acute and convalescent COVID-19 was sourced from the United States, Italy and Spain. PBMCs, B-cell-depleted T cells, or T cells were the source of the cDNA or gDNA that made up the material.

Authors' methods: Amplification of reference gene primers provided the estimated nucleated cell counts. The table came from immunoSEQ multiplex PCR; TCRdb's copy has only in-frame clones and leaves some out. Clonal size and the V and J genes are those of that table, whereas D and trimming came from the DNA. The table shows 200,000 to 250,000 clones, with roughly 84% occurring only once. The V end lost 0 bases, the J end lost 2 bases, and 5 bases lay between the germline ends. The CDR3 has 14 residues. In germline, CDR1 is ENHRY, CDR2 SYGVKD. Specimen: peripheral blood. The receptor was isolated from a middle-aged woman who had recovered from COVID-19. V usage is TRBV10-3 and J usage is TRBJ2-4; no firm D call. The DNA of the CDR3 is TGTGCCATCAGTGAGTCTAGCACCAAAAACATTCAGTACTTC. This encodes CAISESSTKNIQYF.